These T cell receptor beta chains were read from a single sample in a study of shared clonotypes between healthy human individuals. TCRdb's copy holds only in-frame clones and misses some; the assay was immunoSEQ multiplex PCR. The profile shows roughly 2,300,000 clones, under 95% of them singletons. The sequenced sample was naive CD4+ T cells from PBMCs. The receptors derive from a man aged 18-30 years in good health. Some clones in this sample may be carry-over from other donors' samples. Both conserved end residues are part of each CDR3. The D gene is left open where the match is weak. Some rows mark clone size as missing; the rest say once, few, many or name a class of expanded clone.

CDR3: CASSVTGPTLAKNIQYF
DNA: TGTGCCAGTAGTGTGACAGGACCAACTCTAGCCAAAAACATTCAGTACTTC
length: 17
J: TRBJ2-4
V: TRBV19
size: .
D: .

CDR3: CASSPVSGTPNYGYTF
DNA: TGTGCCAGCTCACCAGTCTCCGGCACCCCCAACTATGGCTACACCTTC
length: 16
J: TRBJ1-2
V: TRBV18
size: .
D: .

CDR3: CASRGTAGSFSGNTIYF
DNA: TGTGCCAGCAGAGGCACAGCGGGGTCATTCTCTGGAAACACCATATATTTT
length: 17
J: TRBJ1-3
V: TRBV28
size: .
D: .

CDR3: CASSQVAPPTGLSGNTIYF
DNA: TGCGCCAGCAGCCAAGTCGCTCCCCCGACAGGCCTCTCTGGAAACACCATATATTTT
length: 19
J: TRBJ1-3
V: TRBV4-1
size: .
D: .

CDR3: CASAPQHRGLSGEQYF
DNA: TGTGCCAGCGCCCCCCAACACAGGGGCCTCTCCGGGGAGCAGTACTTC
length: 16
J: TRBJ2-7
V: TRBV7-3
size: .
D: TRBD1

CDR3: CASSGRGGTEAFF
DNA: TGTGCCAGCAGTGGGAGGGGGGGCACTGAAGCTTTCTTT
length: 13
J: TRBJ1-1
V: TRBV2
size: few
D: .

CDR3: CASSYSERDNYGYTF
DNA: TGTGCCAGCAGTTACTCTGAGAGAGACAACTATGGCTACACCTTC
length: 15
J: TRBJ1-2
V: TRBV6-5
size: .
D: .

CDR3: CASSEAFSPSGGGERYGYTF
DNA: TGTGCCAGCAGTGAAGCGTTTTCCCCGAGCGGCGGGGGGGAAAGGTATGGCTACACCTTC
length: 20
J: TRBJ1-2
V: TRBV2
size: .
D: .

CDR3: CASSPQETQYF
DNA: TGTGCCAGCAGCCCACAAGAGACCCAGTACTTC
length: 11
J: TRBJ2-5
V: TRBV25-1
size: .
D: .

CDR3: CASSLTSLGEQYF
DNA: TGTGCCAGCTCTCTTACTTCACTCGGGGAGCAGTACTTC
length: 13
J: TRBJ2-7
V: TRBV18
size: once
D: .

CDR3: CAITAWTSGSGTGELFF
DNA: TGTGCCATCACCGCTTGGACTAGCGGGAGTGGCACCGGGGAGCTGTTTTTT
length: 17
J: TRBJ2-2
V: TRBV10-3
size: .
D: TRBD2

CDR3: CASTGQGALHNEQFF
DNA: TGCGCCAGCACAGGACAGGGGGCTCTACACAATGAGCAGTTCTTC
length: 15
J: TRBJ2-1
V: TRBV10-2
size: .
D: TRBD1

CDR3: CVSSTRYGADYEQYF
DNA: TGTGTCAGCAGTACCCGATATGGGGCGGACTACGAGCAGTACTTC
length: 15
J: TRBJ2-7
V: TRBV14
size: .
D: .

CDR3: CASSMGGGQPQHF
DNA: TGTGCCAGTAGTATGGGGGGCGGTCAGCCCCAGCATTTT
length: 13
J: TRBJ1-5
V: TRBV19
size: .
D: .

CDR3: CASSYSASGSGVTQYF
DNA: TGTGCCAGCAGTTACTCAGCTAGCGGGAGTGGGGTGACCCAGTACTTC
length: 16
J: TRBJ2-5
V: TRBV6-5
size: .
D: TRBD2

CDR3: CASSQTYNEQFF
DNA: TGTGCCAGCAGTCAGACCTACAATGAGCAGTTCTTC
length: 12
J: TRBJ2-1
V: TRBV28
size: .
D: .

CDR3: CASNGGLENEKLFF
DNA: TGTGCCAGCAATGGAGGCCTGGAGAATGAAAAACTGTTTTTT
length: 14
J: TRBJ1-4
V: TRBV2
size: .
D: .

CDR3: CATQTSGYNEQFF
DNA: TGTGCCACCCAGACTAGCGGTTACAATGAGCAGTTCTTC
length: 13
J: TRBJ2-1
V: TRBV7-9
size: once
D: TRBD2

CDR3: CASSVNSAADTQYF
DNA: TGTGCCAGCAGTGTCAACAGCGCGGCAGATACGCAGTATTTT
length: 14
J: TRBJ2-3
V: TRBV6-4
size: .
D: .

CDR3: CASSTYGTSGGSPIYNEQFF
DNA: TGTGCCAGCAGCACTTACGGGACTAGCGGGGGAAGTCCGATTTACAATGAGCAGTTCTTC
length: 20
J: TRBJ2-1
V: TRBV11-3
size: .
D: TRBD2

CDR3: CASTQGDWYEQYF
DNA: TGTGCCAGCACACAAGGGGACTGGTACGAGCAGTACTTC
length: 13
J: TRBJ2-7
V: TRBV6-5
size: .
D: .

CDR3: CASSSPGQGNTIYF
DNA: TGTGCCAGCAGCTCACCGGGACAGGGGAACACCATATATTTT
length: 14
J: TRBJ1-3
V: TRBV7-9
size: few
D: TRBD1

CDR3: CATHGTESTEAFF
DNA: TGTGCCACCCACGGGACAGAAAGCACTGAAGCTTTCTTT
length: 13
J: TRBJ1-1
V: TRBV28
size: once
D: TRBD1

CDR3: CASSVRGLAGDEQYF
DNA: TGTGCCAGCAGTGTTAGGGGACTAGCGGGAGACGAGCAGTACTTC
length: 15
J: TRBJ2-7
V: TRBV2
size: .
D: TRBD2

CDR3: CASSPVASAGQPQHF
DNA: TGTGCCAGCTCACCCGTGGCCTCGGCGGGTCAGCCCCAGCATTTT
length: 15
J: TRBJ1-5
V: TRBV18
size: few
D: .

CDR3: CASSLGWQGIDTQYF
DNA: TGTGCCAGCAGCTTAGGGTGGCAGGGGATAGATACGCAGTATTTT
length: 15
J: TRBJ2-3
V: TRBV7-3
size: .
D: .

CDR3: CASRFQGSDTQYF
DNA: TGTGCCAGCAGGTTCCAGGGTTCAGATACGCAGTATTTT
length: 13
J: TRBJ2-3
V: TRBV7-2
size: .
D: .

CDR3: CASSLNSGGYTF
DNA: TGTGCCAGCAGCTTAAATTCTGGTGGCTACACCTTC
length: 12
J: TRBJ1-2
V: TRBV7-2
size: .
D: .

CDR3: CASSPDRGTGNTEAFF
DNA: TGTGCCAGCAGCCCCGATCGCGGGACAGGGAACACTGAAGCTTTCTTT
length: 16
J: TRBJ1-1
V: TRBV7-6
size: few
D: TRBD1

CDR3: CASRNRSLFGTEAFF
DNA: TGTGCCAGCAGAAACAGGTCTTTATTTGGCACTGAAGCTTTCTTT
length: 15
J: TRBJ1-1
V: TRBV27
size: .
D: .

CDR3: CASRTGLLPWGTDTQYF
DNA: TGTGCCAGCAGGACGGGACTCCTTCCCTGGGGCACAGATACGCAGTATTTT
length: 17
J: TRBJ2-3
V: TRBV28
size: .
D: .

CDR3: CASSQGGGNYGYTF
DNA: TGTGCCAGCAGCCAGGGGGGCGGTAACTATGGCTACACCTTC
length: 14
J: TRBJ1-2
V: TRBV7-3
size: .
D: TRBD1

CDR3: CASRRAAGTEAFF
DNA: TGTGCCAGCAGGCGTGCCGCCGGGACTGAAGCTTTCTTT
length: 13
J: TRBJ1-1
V: TRBV11-2
size: .
D: .

CDR3: CASSPAQFNTEAFF
DNA: TGTGCCAGCAGCCCCGCGCAGTTCAACACTGAAGCTTTCTTT
length: 14
J: TRBJ1-1
V: TRBV5-4
size: .
D: .

CDR3: CASRRGEYMNTEAFF
DNA: TGTGCCAGTAGAAGGGGGGAGTATATGAACACTGAAGCTTTCTTT
length: 15
J: TRBJ1-1
V: TRBV19
size: .
D: .

CDR3: CSVKTLNRGRYEQYF
DNA: TGCAGCGTTAAGACCCTAAACAGGGGAAGATACGAGCAGTACTTC
length: 15
J: TRBJ2-7
V: TRBV29-1
size: .
D: TRBD1